This TCR beta chain was recorded in a study of regulatory T cells in long-lasting Graves disease. General study points: Persistent disease was associated with favored TRBV28 usage and with favored use of TRBJ1-2 and TRBJ2-5.

iRepertoire HTBI primers and Arm-PCR of CDR3 regions built TCR beta libraries. TCRdb called the multiplex PCR reads again in MiXCR, with one record for every CDR3 protein. The sample includes about 560,000 distinct CDR3 sequences, around 16% of them seen just once. This clonotype was observed many times. The antigen remains undetermined. The CDR3 length is 15 residues. The germline V gene encodes CDR1 SNHLY and CDR2 FYNNEI. Trimming took 2 bases from V and 1 from J, leaving 6 bases between them. Time point described: newly diagnosed GD, antithyroid drugs for less than 3 months. With RNA extracted from PBMCs as input, the TCR library was made. The data also belong to a second study, concerning T cells in Graves' hyperthyroidism and ophthalmopathy.

This clonotype was sampled from a man between 18 and 35 years old with Graves disease. This chain connects TRBV2 to TRBJ2-6; no reliable D call. The sample was peripheral blood mononuclear cells (PBMCs), taken at new diagnosis, from a patient treated with antithyroid drugs. CDR3 coding DNA: TGTGCCAGCAGTGAACCACATTCTGGGGCCAACGTCCTGACTTTC. This translates into CASSEPHSGANVLTF.